This T cell receptor (beta chain) was captured in a study of beta chain features in type 1 diabetes (dated by TCRdb to 2016 to 2019). As for the study more broadly: Mean age, gender distribution, total cell number and subset yield were not different between patients and healthy donors. A total of roughly 99 million sorted cells were examined across all samples, and the number of cells per subset was strongly correlated with RNA yield. In the study, recently diagnosed type 1 diabetes patients and matched healthy donors were compared on the TCRB repertoires of their sorted circulating CD4+ T cell subsets. Whereas all 28 donors provided naive and central memory subsets, regulatory and stem cell-like memory subsets were isolated from just 8 patients and about 8 healthy donors.

Study-wide findings and limitations: PCR might favor shorter templates, but patient and control samples were amplified and corrected together, so any skew would affect both groups equally. Naive, central memory and regulatory TCRB repertoires appeared to be more alike among patients than among healthy donors. Only small numbers of individuals were included in the HLA sub-analyses, which left unresolved whether HLA type had any influence on TCRB rearrangement. In all four CD4+ subsets, TCRB CDR3 length was moderately but significantly shorter in type 1 diabetes patients. At VDJ recombination sites, type 1 diabetes patients had fewer insertions and more deleted nucleotides, which implies abnormalities in thymic rearrangement. Because cDNA rather than genomic DNA was sequenced, highly expressing activated cells could have been over-represented, although no difference in activation and CD3 levels was found between groups.

This clone was recorded only once. What this receptor recognizes is not known. Base quality data are lacking; no much larger clone is found one base away. The CDR3 has 11 amino acids, counting the end cysteine and phenylalanine. The retained sequence is limited to the CDR3, 33 bases, with the frame set at the first base. Based on the germline V gene, the CDR1 and CDR2 sequences are SGHDT and YYEEEE. A distance of 10 bases separates the germline ends of V and J, which lose 1 base and 12 bases respectively. All of the isolated RNA was reverse transcribed with the High Capacity cDNA Reverse Transcription Kit, so expressed TCRB transcripts were sequenced. Naive, central memory and regulatory T cell samples underwent deep immunoSEQ sequencing, averaging about 3.57 million total reads per sample. Sorted cells were lysed in RLT buffer and RNA was extracted with DNase-treated RNeasy Micro or Mini kits, depending on cell number. Each cell subset was processed on its own to prevent cross-contamination, while patient and healthy donor samples were processed together. The immunoSEQ multiplex PCR was used to amplify TCRB sequences from cDNA, generating 87-bp fragments that spanned the CDR3 region. Amplicons were sequenced on the Illumina HiSeq platform. In the source study's methods: Synthetic template baselines were used to correct PCR bias computationally, reads within Hamming distance 2 were collapsed, and singletons that could not be merged were discarded. Reads were aligned against IMGT to assign V, D and J genes, CDR3 length and insertions or deletions at six rearrangement sites. Clonotype counts were normalized to sorted cell number within each subset before computing true diversity and Gini coefficients with the tcR R package. Repertoire sharing was quantified using the overlap coefficient calculated on TCRB nucleotide sequences. The clones in this table, taken by TCRdb from immuneACCESS, are in-frame only. Not every clone is retained; where verified, under half of the shortfall comes from an unresolved V gene, and the cause of the rest is unknown. The DNA gave D and trimming, while V, J and clone size come from that table. For this sample there are around 25,000 clones; around 63% appear just once. Clones ranked in the top ten supply about 4% of the sample.

Each donor gave one peripheral blood draw, roughly 110 mL on average, collected into heparinised tubes. A BD FACSAria II was used to sort naive, central memory, regulatory and stem cell-like memory CD4+ T cells with a panel that included CD45RO, CCR7, CD25, CD127, CD95 and CD27. All sorted populations exceeded 98% purity. PBMCs were isolated right away by Lymphoprep density gradient centrifugation and were stained directly, without culture. So that batch effects would be minimized, each experiment stained and sorted samples in pairs, pairing one healthy donor with one patient. Recombination joined TRBV5-6 with TRBJ1-2; TRBD1 is a weak D gene call, 6 bases matching. Sequenced material: Tregs from blood. The cell subset or site label here, explained by the study, means: regulatory CD4+ T cells. The clonotype comes from a man younger than 35 with type 1 diabetes. The DNA sequence is as follows: TGTGCCAGCAGCTTGCGGGGGGCCCACACCTTC. Translated, this is CASSLRGAHTF.